The TCR beta chain under discussion was sequenced for a study of radiotherapy plus CTLA-4 blockade in lung cancer. Turning to the study itself: Disease control was seen in approximately 31% of patients, objective responses in about 19%. General study results and limits: With interferon-beta, early dynamics of blood T cell clones were reported to best predict response. The study found tumor-derived TCR clones expanded in blood after radiotherapy plus ipilimumab.

Here immunoSEQ multiplex PCR was the method, and the copy in TCRdb shows in-frame clones only, minus some. Among 70,000 to 90,000 clones, 78% were seen once, and the ten largest hold 22%. As to this clone: The antigen is not known.

This CDR3 region has 15 residues. CDR1 and CDR2 from the germline V gene are MDHEN and SYDVKM. It was focal radiation plus CTLA-4 blockade with ipilimumab that patients with chemo-refractory metastatic non-small-cell lung cancer received. The chain combines TRBV28 with TRBJ2-5, with 8 nucleotides matching TRBD1. The J call may be mistaken, given a closer DNA end match to TRBJ2-7. The source of this sequence is a human donor with non-small cell lung cancer whose response to radiotherapy plus ipilimumab could not be evaluated. Some clones in this sample may be carry-over from other donors' samples. The sample in question was peripheral blood, obtained from a patient treated with radiotherapy plus ipilimumab. CDR3 loop: CASSPFARTGYEQYF. The CDR3 bases are TGTGCCAGCAGCCCCTTCGCCCGGACAGGGTACGAGCAGTACTTC.